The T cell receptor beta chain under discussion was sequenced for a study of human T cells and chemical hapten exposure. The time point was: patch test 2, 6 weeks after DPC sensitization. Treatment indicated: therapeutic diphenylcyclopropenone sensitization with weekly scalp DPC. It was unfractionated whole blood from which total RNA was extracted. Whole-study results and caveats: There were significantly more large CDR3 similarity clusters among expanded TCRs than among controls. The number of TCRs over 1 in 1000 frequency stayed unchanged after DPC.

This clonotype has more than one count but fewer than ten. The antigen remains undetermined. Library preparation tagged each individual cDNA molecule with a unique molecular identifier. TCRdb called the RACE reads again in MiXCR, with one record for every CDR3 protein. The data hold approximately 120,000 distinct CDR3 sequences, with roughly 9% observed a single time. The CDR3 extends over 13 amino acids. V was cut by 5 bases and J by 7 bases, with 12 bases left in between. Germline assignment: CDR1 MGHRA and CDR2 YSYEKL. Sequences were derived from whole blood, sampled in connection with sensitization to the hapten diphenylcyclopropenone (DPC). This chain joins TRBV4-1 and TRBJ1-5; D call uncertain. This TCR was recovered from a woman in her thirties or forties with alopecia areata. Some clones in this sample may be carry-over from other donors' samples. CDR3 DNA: TGCGCCAGCAGCTTCGGCTTTGACCAGCCCCAGCATTTT. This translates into CASSFGFDQPQHF.